The rows below give T cell receptor beta chains drawn from one sample of a study of early T cells in non-severe SARS-CoV-2 infection. TCRdb recomputed calls from the 5' RACE reads with MiXCR, one row per CDR3 protein. This sample has under 70,000 distinct CDR3 sequences, with about 16% found just once. The source material was whole blood, sampled at baseline. The source of these receptors is an adult who was a healthcare worker with PCR-confirmed SARS-CoV-2 infection or an uninfected control (not recorded which). CDR3s include the opening cysteine and the closing phenylalanine or tryptophan.

j_call,v_call,cdr3_aa
TRBJ1-1,TRBV4-1,CASGQGNTEAFF
TRBJ2-2,TRBV7-9,CASSASQGATGELFF
TRBJ1-1,TRBV4-1,CASSHTGKTEAFF
TRBJ2-7,TRBV14,CASSKAAPTFGYEQYF
TRBJ2-3,TRBV28,CASGPAWGRKDTQYF
TRBJ1-1,TRBV28,CASSQGTMNTEAFF
TRBJ2-7,TRBV27,CASSLLSGSDEQYF
TRBJ1-5,TRBV27,CASSPHNQPQHF
TRBJ2-3,TRBV7-3,CASSSQSGSGADTQYF
TRBJ1-6,TRBV10-3,CANRQGDDSPLHF
TRBJ2-1,TRBV19,CASSPGLAGGRAANEQFF
TRBJ1-1,TRBV20-1,CSASYVSGTEAFF
TRBJ1-1,TRBV7-9,CASSQISAPEAFF
TRBJ2-5,TRBV5-1,CASSFGQNVLETQYF
TRBJ2-2,TRBV18,CASSPGQGNTGELFF
TRBJ2-1,TRBV6-1,CASSEYIAGGRNEQFF
TRBJ2-3,TRBV2,CASSGQFLFTDTQYF
TRBJ2-3,TRBV13,CASSTRSDTQYF
TRBJ2-1,TRBV3-1,CASSPLGDISRHEQFF
TRBJ1-6,TRBV5-5,CASSSRDSNSPLHF
TRBJ2-4,TRBV11-2,CASSLTGENIQYF
TRBJ2-5,TRBV5-1,CASSPGHDKETQYF
TRBJ2-4,TRBV29-1,CSVEAAVFTKNIQYF
TRBJ2-3,TRBV5-1,CASSSSGERTDTQYF
TRBJ2-3,TRBV7-2,CASSYGGLTTDTQYF
TRBJ1-2,TRBV3-1,CASSQDSRAGYGYTF
TRBJ2-1,TRBV7-6,CASIMTTRGEQFF
TRBJ2-5,TRBV11-2,CASSGPGEETQYF
TRBJ1-4,TRBV7-8,CASSPGPPEEKLFF
TRBJ2-3,TRBV28,CASSLRGQQTDTQYF
TRBJ1-6,TRBV4-2,CASSQEVQGGRSPLHF
TRBJ2-7,TRBV2,CASMERGMLGEQYF
TRBJ2-7,TRBV27,CASSLRYAGEQYF
TRBJ2-7,TRBV28,CASSSAPSGRAVAYEQYF
TRBJ2-3,TRBV21-1,CASSKPRPGQGLPDTQYF
TRBJ2-7,TRBV18,CASSPVIYEQYF
TRBJ1-5,TRBV20-1,CSASPTGGSNQPQHF
TRBJ2-3,TRBV20-1,CSASTSGGALTDTQYF
TRBJ2-5,TRBV11-2,CASSLAGGVAETQYF
TRBJ2-7,TRBV6-5,CASREGTSSSYEQYF
TRBJ1-1,TRBV5-4,CASSLAGGGNTEAFF
TRBJ2-3,TRBV24-1,CATSDFPPNTDTQYF
TRBJ2-3,TRBV28,CASSFLYQGVYF
TRBJ2-5,TRBV5-4,CASSLAGSGAETQYF
TRBJ2-2,TRBV20-1,CSARDPSTPPGVLFF
TRBJ2-5,TRBV5-1,CASRLAGTGEETQYF